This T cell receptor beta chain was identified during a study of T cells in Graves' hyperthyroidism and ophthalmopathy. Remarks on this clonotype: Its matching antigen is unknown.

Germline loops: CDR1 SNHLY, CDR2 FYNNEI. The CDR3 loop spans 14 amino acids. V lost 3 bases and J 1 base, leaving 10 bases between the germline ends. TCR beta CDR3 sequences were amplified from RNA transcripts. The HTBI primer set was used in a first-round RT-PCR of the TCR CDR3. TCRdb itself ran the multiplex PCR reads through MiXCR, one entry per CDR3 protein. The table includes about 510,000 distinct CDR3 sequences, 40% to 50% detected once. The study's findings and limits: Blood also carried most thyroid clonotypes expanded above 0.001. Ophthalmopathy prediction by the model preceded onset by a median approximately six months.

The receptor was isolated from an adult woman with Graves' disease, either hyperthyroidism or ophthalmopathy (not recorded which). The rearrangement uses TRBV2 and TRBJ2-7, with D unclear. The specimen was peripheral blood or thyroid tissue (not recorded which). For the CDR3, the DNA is TGTGCCAGCAGTGACGTGGCGGTTTCCTACGAGCAGTACTTC. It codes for CASSDVAVSYEQYF.